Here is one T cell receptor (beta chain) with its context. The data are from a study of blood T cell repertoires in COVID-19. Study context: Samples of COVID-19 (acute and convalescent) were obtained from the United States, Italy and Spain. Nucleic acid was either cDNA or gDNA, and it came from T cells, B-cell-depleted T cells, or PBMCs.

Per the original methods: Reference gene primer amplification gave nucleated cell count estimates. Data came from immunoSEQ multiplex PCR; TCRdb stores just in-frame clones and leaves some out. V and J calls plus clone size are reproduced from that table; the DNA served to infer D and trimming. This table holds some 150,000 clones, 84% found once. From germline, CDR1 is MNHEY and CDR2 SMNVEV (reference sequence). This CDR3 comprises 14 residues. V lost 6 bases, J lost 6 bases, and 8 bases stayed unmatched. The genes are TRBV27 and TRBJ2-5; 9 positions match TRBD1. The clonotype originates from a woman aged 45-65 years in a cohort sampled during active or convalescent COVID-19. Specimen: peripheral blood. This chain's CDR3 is CASRSGTGLQTQYF. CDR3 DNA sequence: TGTGCCAGCAGGTCCGGGACAGGGTTACAGACCCAGTACTTC.